What follows are 26 T cell receptor beta chains derived from one specimen sequenced in a study of T cells in Graves' hyperthyroidism and ophthalmopathy. The CDR3 regions of TCR beta were amplified from RNA transcripts. When the TCR CDR3 underwent first-round RT-PCR, the HTBI primer set was used. Each CDR3 protein gets one entry after TCRdb re-called the multiplex PCR reads with MiXCR. This sample carries fewer than 850,000 distinct CDR3 sequences, 15% to 20% of them seen once, and the ten largest clones take around 16%. Input material: blood. The source of these receptors is a man aged 45-65 years with Graves' hyperthyroidism.

There are many counts of this clonotype. The chain links TRBV20-1 to TRBJ2-3, with 11 bases matching TRBD2. There are 15 residues in the CDR3. CDR1 is DFQATT, CDR2 SNEGSKA, per germline (reference sequence). Trimming removed 6 bases from V and 0 bases from J; junction bases left unmatched: 5. CDR3 amino acids: CSAGTSGSSTDTQYF. The CDR3 DNA sequence: TGCAGTGCCGGGACTAGCGGAAGTAGCACAGATACGCAGTATTTT.

This clonotype was counted between two and nine times. The CDR3 nucleotides read TGCAGGGCGATTGACAGGAGCACCTACGAGCAGTACTTC. It encodes CRAIDRSTYEQYF. This chain joins TRBV20-1 and TRBJ2-7; D possibly corresponds to TRBD1 (6 bases). In germline, CDR1 is DFQATT, CDR2 SNEGSKA (reference sequence). The CDR3 is 13 amino acids.

This clonotype occurred many times. This chain joins TRBV11-2 and TRBJ2-3, with D perhaps matching TRBD1 (5 bases). Trimming pared 0 bases from V and 5 bases from J, leaving 6 bases between. CDR3 size: 13 residues. Germline V gene sequence: CDR1 SGHAT, CDR2 FQNNGV. CDR3 nucleotide sequence: TGTGCCAGCAGCTTAGATCAGGGAGATACGCAGTATTTT. Amino acids: CASSLDQGDTQYF.

In its sample, this clonotype was seen many times. The CDR3 sequence: CSAPGTGAAGELFF. CDR3 bases: TGCAGTGCTCCCGGGACAGGGGCTGCCGGGGAGCTGTTTTTT. V is TRBV20-1 and J is TRBJ2-2, with 10 positions matching TRBD1. CDR3 length equals 14 residues. Germline V CDR1 and CDR2: DFQATT, SNEGSKA (reference sequence). Trimming at V came to 5 bases and at J to 6 bases, leaving 6 bases not matched to a gene.

This clonotype was seen at least ten times. The chain joins TRBV18 to TRBJ2-1; the D is unclear. The CDR3 covers 13 residues. Germline V gene sequence: CDR1 KGHSH, CDR2 LQKENI. Trimming took 0 bases from V and 8 from J, leaving 8 bases between them. CDR3 nucleotide sequence: TGTGCCAGCTCACCACCCTTTTCCCATGAGCAGTTCTTC. Amino acids: CASSPPFSHEQFF.

This clonotype has a count of ten or more. CDR3 in amino acids: CASSVQVRSGANVLTF. DNA of the CDR3: TGTGCCAGCAGTGTCCAGGTTCGCTCTGGGGCCAACGTCCTGACTTTC. The chain links TRBV2 to TRBJ2-6; D is uncertain. V dropped 4 bases and J dropped 0 bases, with 10 bases sitting between them. The CDR3 spans 16 residues. The V gene's germline CDR1 is SNHLY and CDR2 FYNNEI.

The chain recombines TRBV2 with TRBJ2-2, with D uncertain. CDR3 length: 12 amino acids. Germline-derived CDR1 and CDR2 are SNHLY and FYNNEI. V gave up 6 bases and J gave up 7 bases, with 9 bases separating them. The CDR3 loop reads CASSASSGELFF. The CDR3, as DNA: TGTGCCAGCAGCGCCTCGAGCGGGGAGCTGTTTTTT.

This clonotype was seen repeatedly, ten times or more. V and J are TRBV28 and TRBJ2-5; TRBD2 matches at 11 bases. The CDR3 runs 14 residues. Germline lookup yields CDR1 MDHEN and CDR2 SYDVKM. V trimming: 6 bases; J trimming: 7 bases; junction bases outside the gene matches: 7. The CDR3 protein is CASSRTSGLLTQYF. Written as DNA, the CDR3 is TGTGCCAGCAGCAGGACTAGCGGGTTATTGACCCAGTACTTC.

This clonotype has ten or more counts. The rearrangement uses TRBV30 and TRBJ1-2; 7 bases line up with TRBD1. V lost 3 bases and J lost 4; bases outside the gene matches: 14. The CDR3 length is 16 residues. Per the germline V gene, CDR1 is GTSNPN and CDR2 is SVGIG (reference sequence). CDR3 protein: CAWSLFSGTEVYGYTF. In DNA, the CDR3 is TGTGCCTGGAGCCTCTTCTCTGGGACAGAAGTCTATGGCTACACCTTC.

There are a few counts of this clonotype. The V and J genes are TRBV9 and TRBJ2-7; tentatively, D is TRBD2 (6 bases). The CDR3 runs 14 residues. Germline CDR1 SGDLS, CDR2 YYNGEE. V lost 4 bases and J 3 bases, leaving 14 bases between the germline ends. The CDR3 DNA reads as TGTGCCAGCAGCCCTCGGGACTCAGACTACGAGCAGTACTTC. This translates into CASSPRDSDYEQYF.

Of note for this clonotype: Given a much more abundant clone one base away, this may be a read error. The chain links TRBV20-1 to TRBJ2-1, with D possibly being TRBD2 (5 bases). Germline V lookup: CDR1 DFQATT, CDR2 SNEGSKA (reference sequence). The CDR3 spans 13 residues. The V end lost 7 bases, the J end lost 8 bases, and 18 bases lay between the germline ends. The CDR3 coding sequence is TGCAGTGTCCCGGGAAGCCTTGGAGATGAGCAGTTCTTC. Translation gives CSVPGSLGDEQFF.

This clonotype was detected ten times or more. The rearrangement uses TRBV2 and TRBJ2-7; D is perhaps TRBD2 (6 bases). The CDR3 runs 12 residues. V lost 7 bases, J lost 7 bases, and 14 bases lay in between. Germline assignment: CDR1 SNHLY and CDR2 FYNNEI. CDR3 region: CASTSGLREQYF. CDR3 in DNA: TGTGCCAGCACCTCGGGACTCAGGGAGCAGTACTTC.

The V call is TRBV27, the J call TRBJ1-2; maybe TRBD1 (6 bases). CDR3 size: 14 residues. V lost 7 bases to trimming and J lost 4 bases, with 16 bases between them. Germline V gene lookup returns CDR1 MNHEY and CDR2 SMNVEV (reference sequence). The CDR3 DNA is TGTGCCAGCAAACAGGGATCTTTCGGCTATGGCTACACCTTC. This gives the protein CASKQGSFGYGYTF.

This clonotype appeared a few times. This chain uses TRBV19 with TRBJ1-1; TRBD1 is a possible D gene (5 bases). The CDR3 spans 13 residues. Trimming left V 7 bases short and J 4 bases short, with 13 bases between. Germline V lookup: CDR1 LNHDA, CDR2 SQIVND (reference sequence). In nucleotides, the CDR3 is TGTGCCAGTAAGGGACCGGGCGGCACTGAAGCTTTCTTT. This translates into CASKGPGGTEAFF. Full variable domain (rest looked up from reference TRBV19 and TRBJ1-1): DGGITQSPKYLFRKEGQNVTLSCEQNLNHDAMYWYRQDPGQGLRLIYYSQIVNDFQKGDIAEGYSVSREKKESFPLTVTSAQKNPTAFYLCASKGPGGTEAFFGQGTRLTVV.

This clonotype showed up many times. The chain joins TRBV2 to TRBJ2-7, with 7 nucleotides matching TRBD2. The ends lost 4 bases at V and 3 bases at J; junction bases unmatched: 6. CDR3 length: 14 residues. Germline loops: CDR1 SNHLY, CDR2 FYNNEI. The CDR3 nucleotides read TGTGCCAGCAGTGCAGAAGCGGGACGCTACGAGCAGTACTTC. It codes for CASSAEAGRYEQYF. The entire variable domain, with the rest obtained from reference TRBV2 and TRBJ2-7, is as follows: EPEVTQTPSHQVTQMGQEVILRCVPISNHLYFYWYRQILGQKVEFLVSFYNNEISEKSEIFDDQFSVERPDGSNFTLKIRSTKLEDSAMYFCASSAEAGRYEQYFGPGTRLTVT.

J is TRBJ2-1 and V is TRBV6-2 or TRBV6-3; TRBD1 agrees at 7 bases. This CDR3 is built from 17 residues. J was trimmed by 3 bases and V by 3 bases; bases with no gene match: 11. Germline loops: CDR1 MNHEY, CDR2 SVGEGT. The CDR3 region is CASSYIDGTANYNEQFF. The CDR3, as DNA: TGTGCCAGCAGTTATATTGACGGGACAGCGAACTACAATGAGCAGTTCTTC.

The V and J genes are TRBV10-3 and TRBJ1-2; maybe TRBD1 (6 bases). Germline CDR1 and CDR2: ENHRY and SYGVKD. With 5 bases removed from V and 4 bases from J, the gap between germline ends came to 8 bases. The CDR3 has 12 amino acids. The CDR3 DNA reads TGTGCCATCAGTAGGACAGTCTATGGCTACACCTTC. Residues: CAISRTVYGYTF.

The chain is built from TRBV9 and TRBJ1-2, with no clear D. Germline V lookup: CDR1 SGDLS, CDR2 YYNGEE. The length of the CDR3 is 15 residues. Deletions cut 4 bases from V and 4 bases from J, with 17 bases between. DNA for the CDR3: TGTGCCAGCAGCCTCCTTTCGGAGGGTGGCTATGGCTACACCTTC. It translates to CASSLLSEGGYGYTF. Full variable domain (remainder filled in from reference TRBV9 and TRBJ1-2): DSGVTQTPKHLITATGQRVTLRCSPRSGDLSVYWYQQSLDQGLQFLIQYYNGEERAKGNILERFSAQQFPDLHSELNLSSLELGDSALYFCASSLLSEGGYGYTFGSGTRLTVV.

This clonotype was seen ten or more times. The chain has TRBV5-1 and TRBJ2-7; TRBD1 aligns across 8 bases. This CDR3 contains 13 residues. Per germline, CDR1 SGHRS and CDR2 YFSETQ. V lost 6 bases and J lost 3; bases outside the gene matches: 5. The CDR3 DNA reads as TGCGCCAGCAAAAGGACAGGGAACTACGAGCAGTACTTC. It translates to CASKRTGNYEQYF.

This clonotype appeared many times. The rearrangement links TRBV7-9 to TRBJ1-2; D not certain. Trimming removed 0 bases from V and 6 bases from J, with 8 bases in between. This CDR3 spans 13 amino acids. Germline-derived CDR1 and CDR2 are SEHNR and FQNEAQ (reference sequence). The CDR3 protein is CASSLASVDGYTF. CDR3 bases: TGTGCCAGCAGCTTAGCGAGCGTGGATGGCTACACCTTC.

This clonotype was seen ten or more times. V and J are TRBV2 and TRBJ2-4; 13 positions agree with TRBD2. This CDR3 comprises 15 residues. Trimming removed 4 bases from V and 4 bases from J; junction bases left unmatched: 1. Germline V gene sequence: CDR1 SNHLY, CDR2 FYNNEI. CDR3 bases: TGTGCCAGCAGTGGACTAGCGGGAGGTAAAAACATTCAGTACTTC. It yields the protein CASSGLAGGKNIQYF. Full variable domain (outside the CDR3, taken from reference TRBV2 and TRBJ2-4): EPEVTQTPSHQVTQMGQEVILRCVPISNHLYFYWYRQILGQKVEFLVSFYNNEISEKSEIFDDQFSVERPDGSNFTLKIRSTKLEDSAMYFCASSGLAGGKNIQYFGAGTRLSVL.

The chain links TRBV10-3 to TRBJ2-2, with D unclear. V lost 9 bases and J 5 bases, leaving 10 bases between the germline ends. The CDR3 length is 12 residues. Germline V lookup: CDR1 ENHRY, CDR2 SYGVKD. The CDR3: CAIGGWTGELFF. As DNA, the CDR3 is TGTGCCATAGGCGGCTGGACCGGGGAGCTGTTTTTT.

This chain links TRBV9 with TRBJ2-2; D is possibly TRBD2 (7 bases). This CDR3 comprises 14 residues. The germline V and J ends were trimmed by 4 bases and 6 bases, with 13 bases remaining between them. Germline CDR1 and CDR2: SGDLS and YYNGEE. CDR3 sequence reads: CASSLGGAPGELFF. The CDR3 DNA sequence: TGTGCCAGCAGCTTGGGGGGGGCCCCCGGGGAGCTGTTTTTT.

This clonotype occurred many times. The chain carries TRBV28 and TRBJ2-1; TRBD1 might be the D (6 bases). CDR1 and CDR2 from the germline V gene are MDHEN and SYDVKM. V lost 4 bases to trimming and J lost 5 bases, with 18 bases between them. This CDR3 comprises 16 residues. The CDR3 region has the DNA TGTGCCAGCAGTTCTGGACCCGGGACACTGGACAATGAGCAGTTCTTC. This codes for CASSSGPGTLDNEQFF.

This clonotype occurred many times. The chain employs TRBV20-1 and TRBJ2-7; D not resolved. Trimming cost V 1 base and J 4 bases, with 11 bases left between them. Germline V CDR1 and CDR2: DFQATT, SNEGSKA (reference sequence). The CDR3 runs to 13 residues. The CDR3 DNA reads TGCAGTGCTAGAGGTCCCCTAGGGTACGAGCAGTACTTC. Its protein is CSARGPLGYEQYF.

The table lists this clonotype with many counts. A read error may produce the germline difference seen at one junction end. The chain carries TRBV28 and TRBJ2-5; no reliable D call. The V gene's germline CDR1 is MDHEN and CDR2 SYDVKM. The CDR3 runs to 12 residues. CDR3 loop: CASSLFGETQYF. DNA for the CDR3: TGTGCCAGCAGCTTATTCGGAGAGACCCAGTACTTC.